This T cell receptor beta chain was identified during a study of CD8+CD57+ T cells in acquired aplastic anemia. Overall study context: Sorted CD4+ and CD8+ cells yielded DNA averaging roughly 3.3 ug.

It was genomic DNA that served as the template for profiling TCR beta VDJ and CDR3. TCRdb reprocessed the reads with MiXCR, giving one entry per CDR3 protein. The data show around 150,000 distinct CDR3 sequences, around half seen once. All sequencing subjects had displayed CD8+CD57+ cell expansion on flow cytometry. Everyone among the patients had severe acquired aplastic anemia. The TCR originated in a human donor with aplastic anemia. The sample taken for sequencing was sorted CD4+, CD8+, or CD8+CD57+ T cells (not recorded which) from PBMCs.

The CDR3 region has the DNA TGTGCCAGCAGTGAAAGGGGTAAGGGAGATGGCTACACCTTC. Translation: CASSERGKGDGYTF. This rearrangement joins TRBV2 to TRBJ1-2, with D tentatively TRBD1 (5 bases). This CDR3 comprises 14 residues. Per germline, CDR1 SNHLY and CDR2 FYNNEI. V shed 2 bases and J shed 6 bases, with 13 bases lying between them. Complete variable domain (other parts from reference TRBV2 and TRBJ1-2): EPEVTQTPSHQVTQMGQEVILRCVPISNHLYFYWYRQILGQKVEFLVSFYNNEISEKSEIFDDQFSVERPDGSNFTLKIRSTKLEDSAMYFCASSERGKGDGYTFGSGTRLTVV.